These 23 T cell receptor beta chains originate from one sample sequenced in a study of CD8 T cells in Susac syndrome. A quantity of about 0.5 to 1 ug RNA underwent reverse transcription using random hexamers. Each CDR3 protein gets one entry after TCRdb re-called the immunoSEQ multiplex PCR reads with MiXCR. Among some 180,000 distinct CDR3 sequences listed, about 95% were seen once. Sequencing used CD4+ T cells from PBMCs. The receptors come from a human donor in good health.

This clonotype was recorded once. The rearrangement uses TRBV7-7 and TRBJ2-3; possibly TRBD2 for D (5 bases). Trimming cost V 7 bases and J 0 bases, with 17 bases left between them. The CDR3 spans 16 residues. Germline CDR1 is SSHAT and CDR2 is FNYEAQ (reference sequence). This chain's CDR3 is CASTMGPRTSTDTQYF. CDR3 nucleotides: TGTGCCAGCACTATGGGTCCGAGGACTAGCACAGATACGCAGTATTTT.

The J gene is TRBJ2-5, the V gene TRBV28; TRBD2 matches at 8 bases. From germline, CDR1 is MDHEN and CDR2 SYDVKM. Germline trimming cut 8 bases from V and 5 bases from J; bases unmatched to any gene: 13. This CDR3 region has 15 residues. The CDR3 coding sequence is TGTGCCAGCTACGACGAAGCGGGAGCATTGGAGACCCAGTACTTC. This translates into CASYDEAGALETQYF.

The CDR3 spells CASSRTLISTDTQYF. CDR3 in DNA: TGTGCCAGCAGTCGGACCCTAATTAGCACAGATACGCAGTATTTT. The chain combines TRBV27 with TRBJ2-3; D gene ambiguous. CDR1 MNHEY and CDR2 SMNVEV come from the germline V gene (reference sequence). Trimming pared 5 bases from V and 0 bases from J, leaving 12 bases between. The CDR3 is made up of 15 amino acids.

This chain links TRBV20-1 with TRBJ2-6; no reliable D call. CDR3 length equals 15 residues. From germline, CDR1 is DFQATT and CDR2 SNEGSKA (reference sequence). V was trimmed by 6 bases and J by 6 bases, leaving 18 bases between them. The CDR3 sequence: CSALLTPDPANVLTF. The CDR3 nucleotides are TGCAGTGCCCTCCTAACCCCGGACCCGGCCAACGTCCTGACTTTC.

The chain links TRBV28 to TRBJ2-2; D perhaps matches TRBD1 (5 bases). V gave up 3 bases and J gave up 3 bases, with 8 bases separating them. This CDR3 has 14 amino acids. CDR1 MDHEN and CDR2 SYDVKM come from the germline V gene. CDR3 loop: CASSLTAYTGELFF. Written as DNA, the CDR3 is TGTGCCAGCAGTTTGACAGCCTACACCGGGGAGCTGTTTTTT.

The V call is TRBV28, the J call TRBJ2-3; TRBD1 aligns across 8 bases. This CDR3 has 14 residues. CDR1 MDHEN and CDR2 SYDVKM come from the germline V gene. The trim removed 10 bases at V and 2 bases at J, leaving 8 bases unmatched. The CDR3 DNA follows: TGTGCCAACCCGCCGGACAGGGACACAGATACGCAGTATTTT. It translates to CANPPDRDTDTQYF.

The chain employs TRBV27 and TRBJ2-5; 10 bases map to TRBD2. CDR3 length: 16 residues. J gave up 4 bases and V 4 bases, and 9 bases lay outside the gene matches. Looked up from germline, CDR1 is MNHEY and CDR2 is SMNVEV (reference sequence). The DNA for the CDR3 is TGTGCCAGCAGTTGGGGAGCGGGAGGGCCTAGAGAGACCCAGTACTTC. It encodes CASSWGAGGPRETQYF.

V gene TRBV7-2 combines with J gene TRBJ2-4; D not certain. Germline V lookup: CDR1 SGHTA, CDR2 FQGNSA. Trimming cost V 5 bases and J 5 bases, with 7 bases left between them. The CDR3 contains 12 residues. Written as DNA, the CDR3 is TGTGCCAGCAGCCGCCGTGAAAACATTCAGTACTTC. Residues: CASSRRENIQYF.

This sequence joins TRBV15 and TRBJ2-4; no clear D. Trimming removed 1 base from V and 0 bases from J, with 7 bases in between. CDR3 length equals 15 residues. Germline V gene lookup returns CDR1 LNHNV and CDR2 YYDKDF (reference sequence). The CDR3 loop is CATSRVRVAKNIQYF. Written as DNA, the CDR3 is TGTGCCACCAGCAGAGTAAGGGTAGCCAAAAACATTCAGTACTTC.

The chain joins TRBV7-9 to TRBJ2-1, with D unresolved. Trimming shortened V by 5 bases and J by 0 bases, and 14 bases separated the two germline ends. Per germline, CDR1 SEHNR and CDR2 FQNEAQ (reference sequence). The CDR3 spans 16 residues. The CDR3, as DNA: TGTGCCAGCAGCCGCGGTACACCCAGCTCCTACAATGAGCAGTTCTTC. Encoded protein: CASSRGTPSSYNEQFF.

The chain is built from TRBV14 and TRBJ2-7; D is perhaps TRBD2 (5 bases). Trimming took 3 bases from V and 0 from J, leaving 9 bases between them. This CDR3 has 14 residues. In germline, CDR1 is SGHDN, CDR2 FVKESK. In nucleotides, the CDR3 is TGTGCCAGCAGCCATGGCGGGCTCTCCTACGAGCAGTACTTC. This encodes CASSHGGLSYEQYF.

The rearrangement links TRBV29-1 to TRBJ1-5; 7 positions match TRBD1. This CDR3 comprises 13 residues. J was trimmed by 5 bases and V by 8 bases; bases with no gene match: 9. Germline assignment: CDR1 SQVTM and CDR2 ANQGSEA. In DNA, the CDR3 is TGCAGCATAAAGACAGGGTTGGATCAGCCCCAGCATTTT. The encoded protein is CSIKTGLDQPQHF.

This chain uses TRBV12-3 or TRBV12-4 with TRBJ1-1; 9 bases match TRBD1. V shed 6 bases, J shed 5 bases, and the junction held 13 bases outside the gene matches. The CDR3 is 16 residues long. The CDR3 region is CASSLYPGQGKTEAFF. CDR3 DNA: TGTGCCAGCAGCCTGTACCCGGGACAGGGAAAAACTGAAGCTTTCTTT.

This chain connects TRBV3-1 to TRBJ1-5; no reliable D call. Germline values: CDR1 LGHDT, CDR2 YNNKEL (reference sequence). The V gene lost 0 bases and the J gene lost 9 bases, with 15 bases spanning the gap. This CDR3 spans 15 amino acids. CDR3 in amino acids: CASSQDAAVKRPQHF. The CDR3 nucleotides are TGTGCCAGCAGCCAAGATGCGGCAGTCAAGCGGCCCCAGCATTTT.

The chain joins TRBV7-9 to TRBJ2-1; 8 positions agree with TRBD2. In germline, CDR1 is SEHNR, CDR2 FQNEAQ (reference sequence). The CDR3 is made up of 14 amino acids. V trimming: 3 bases; J trimming: 5 bases; junction bases outside the gene matches: 3. DNA of the CDR3: TGTGCCAGCAGCTTCGGGACTAGTAACAATGAGCAGTTCTTC. Its protein product is CASSFGTSNNEQFF.

Written as DNA, the CDR3 is TGCGCCAGCAGCCAAGAACGTTCTGAGACCCAGTACTTC. It specifies CASSQERSETQYF. This chain connects TRBV4-3 to TRBJ2-5; D not certain. Germline CDR1 and CDR2: LGHNA and YSLEER. The CDR3 consists of 13 residues. V shed 0 bases and J shed 5 bases, with 7 bases lying between them.

V gene TRBV4-3 combines with J gene TRBJ2-6; D unclear. Germline V lookup: CDR1 LGHNA, CDR2 YSLEER. CDR3 size: 15 residues. Trimming shortened V by 0 bases and J by 3 bases, and 6 bases separated the two germline ends. The CDR3 nucleotides read TGCGCCAGCAGCCAAGAGGTCTTTGGGGCCAACGTCCTGACTTTC. Amino acid sequence: CASSQEVFGANVLTF.

The gene calls are TRBV11-1 and TRBJ2-5, with no clear D. Trimming cost V 5 bases and J 4 bases, with 11 bases left between them. This CDR3 comprises 13 residues. From germline, CDR1 is SGHAT and CDR2 FQDESV (reference sequence). The CDR3 loop reads CASSLFPRETQYF. The CDR3 DNA follows: TGTGCCAGCAGCCTTTTTCCCAGAGAGACCCAGTACTTC.

V usage is TRBV4-3 and J usage is TRBJ2-1; maybe TRBD2 (5 bases). Looked up from germline, CDR1 is LGHNA and CDR2 is YSLEER. CDR3 size: 14 residues. Trimming left V 4 bases short and J 3 bases short, with 10 bases between. In DNA, the CDR3 is TGCGCCAGCAGCCGGAGCGGAATCTACAATGAGCAGTTCTTC. Its translation is CASSRSGIYNEQFF.

The chain is built from TRBV6-2 or TRBV6-3 and TRBJ2-7, with 9 bases identical to TRBD2. Germline CDR1 reads MNHEY; CDR2 reads SVGEGT. This CDR3 has 18 amino acids. With 0 bases clipped from V and 3 bases from J, the junction kept 12 bases outside the gene matches. The CDR3 reads CASSYSRVASGAYYEQYF. The CDR3 DNA sequence: TGTGCCAGCAGTTACTCGAGAGTGGCTAGCGGGGCCTACTACGAGCAGTACTTC.

J is TRBJ2-7 and V is TRBV28, with D tentatively TRBD2 (6 bases). Trimming stripped 6 bases from V and 5 bases from J, with 17 bases between. The CDR3 covers 14 residues. The V gene's germline CDR1 is MDHEN and CDR2 SYDVKM. In nucleotides, the CDR3 is TGTGCCAGCAGGTATTCGGGAGTCCGGGACGAGCAGTACTTC. It codes for CASRYSGVRDEQYF.

This clonotype was seen once. This chain uses TRBV14 with TRBJ2-7; D may match TRBD1 or TRBD2 (5 bases each). The germline V and J ends were trimmed by 1 base and 2 bases, with 15 bases remaining between them. CDR3 length: 16 residues. CDR1 and CDR2 from the germline V gene are SGHDN and FVKESK. The CDR3 reads CASSQGGPGFPYEQYF. DNA of the CDR3: TGTGCCAGCAGCCAAGGAGGGCCAGGGTTCCCCTACGAGCAGTACTTC.

The chain is built from TRBV12-3 or TRBV12-4 and TRBJ2-7; D is undetermined. Trimming removed 3 bases at V and 4 bases at J, with 16 bases between. The CDR3 loop spans 15 amino acids. The CDR3 reads CASSFSPTPGYEQYF. The CDR3 coding sequence is TGTGCCAGCAGTTTCAGCCCGACTCCCGGGTACGAGCAGTACTTC.